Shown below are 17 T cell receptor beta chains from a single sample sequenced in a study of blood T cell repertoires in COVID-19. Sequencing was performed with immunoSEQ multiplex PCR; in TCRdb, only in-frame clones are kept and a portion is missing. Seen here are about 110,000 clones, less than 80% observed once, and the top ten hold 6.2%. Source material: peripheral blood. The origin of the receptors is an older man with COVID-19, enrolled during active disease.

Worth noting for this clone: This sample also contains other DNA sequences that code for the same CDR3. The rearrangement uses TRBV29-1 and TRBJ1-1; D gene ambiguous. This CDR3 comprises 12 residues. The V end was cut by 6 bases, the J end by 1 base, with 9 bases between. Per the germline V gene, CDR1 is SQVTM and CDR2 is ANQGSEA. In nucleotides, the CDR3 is TGCAGCGTACGGCAGGAGAACACTGAAGCTTTCTTT. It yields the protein CSVRQENTEAFF. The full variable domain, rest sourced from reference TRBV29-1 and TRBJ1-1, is SAVISQKPSRDICQRGTSLTIQCQVDSQVTMMFWYRQQPGQSLTLIATANQGSEATYESGFVIDKFPISRPNLTFSTLTVSNMSPEDSSIYLCSVRQENTEAFFGQGTRLTVV.

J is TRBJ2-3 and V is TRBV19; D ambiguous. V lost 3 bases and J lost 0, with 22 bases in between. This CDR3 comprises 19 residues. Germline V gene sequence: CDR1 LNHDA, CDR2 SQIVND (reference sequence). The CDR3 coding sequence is TGTGCCAGTAGTATTTTTTGGCGGAGCACCCCGACTAGCACAGATACGCAGTATTTT. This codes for CASSIFWRSTPTSTDTQYF. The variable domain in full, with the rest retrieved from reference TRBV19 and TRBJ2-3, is DGGITQSPKYLFRKEGQNVTLSCEQNLNHDAMYWYRQDPGQGLRLIYYSQIVNDFQKGDIAEGYSVSREKKESFPLTVTSAQKNPTAFYLCASSIFWRSTPTSTDTQYFGPGTRLTVL.

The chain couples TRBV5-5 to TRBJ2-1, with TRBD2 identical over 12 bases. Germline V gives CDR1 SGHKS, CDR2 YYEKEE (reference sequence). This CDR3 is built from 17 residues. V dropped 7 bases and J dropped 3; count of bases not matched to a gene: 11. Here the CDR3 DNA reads TGTGCCAGCTCCCGACTAGCGGGAGTGAATAGCTACAATGAGCAGTTCTTC. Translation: CASSRLAGVNSYNEQFF.

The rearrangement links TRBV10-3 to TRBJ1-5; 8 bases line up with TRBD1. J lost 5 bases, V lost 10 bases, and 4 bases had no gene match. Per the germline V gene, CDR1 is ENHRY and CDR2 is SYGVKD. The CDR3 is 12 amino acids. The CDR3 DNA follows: TGTGCCACCGGACAGGGCGATCAGCCCCAGCATTTT. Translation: CATGQGDQPQHF.

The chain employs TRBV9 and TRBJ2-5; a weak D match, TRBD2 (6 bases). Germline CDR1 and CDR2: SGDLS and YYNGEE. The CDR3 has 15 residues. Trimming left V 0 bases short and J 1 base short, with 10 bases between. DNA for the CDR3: TGTGCCAGCAGCGTAGAAGGAGCGGGCCAAGAGACCCAGTACTTC. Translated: CASSVEGAGQETQYF.

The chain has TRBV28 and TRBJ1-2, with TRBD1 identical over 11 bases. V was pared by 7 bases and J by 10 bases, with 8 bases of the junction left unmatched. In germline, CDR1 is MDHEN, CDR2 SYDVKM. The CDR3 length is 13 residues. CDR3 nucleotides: TGTGCCAGCACCCCCCGGGACAGGGGGTCCTACACCTTC. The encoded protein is CASTPRDRGSYTF.

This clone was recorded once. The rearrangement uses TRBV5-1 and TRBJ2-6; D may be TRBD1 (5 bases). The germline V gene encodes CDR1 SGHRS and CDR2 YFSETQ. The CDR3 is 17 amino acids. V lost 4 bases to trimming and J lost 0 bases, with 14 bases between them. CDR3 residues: CASSPRVGDSGANVLTF. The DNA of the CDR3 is TGCGCCAGCAGCCCTAGGGTAGGGGACTCTGGGGCCAACGTCCTGACTTTC.

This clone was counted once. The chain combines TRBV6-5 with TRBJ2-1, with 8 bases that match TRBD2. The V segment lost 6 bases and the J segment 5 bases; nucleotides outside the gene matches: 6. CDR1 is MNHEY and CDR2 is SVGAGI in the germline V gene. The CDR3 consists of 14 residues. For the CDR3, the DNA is TGTGCCAGCAGCCCCAGCGGGAGCCACAATGAGCAGTTCTTC. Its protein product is CASSPSGSHNEQFF.

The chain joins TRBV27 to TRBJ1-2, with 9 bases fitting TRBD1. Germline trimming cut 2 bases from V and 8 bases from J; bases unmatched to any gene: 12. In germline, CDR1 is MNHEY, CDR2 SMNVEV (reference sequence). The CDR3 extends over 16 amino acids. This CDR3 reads CASSLTTGTGIKGYTF. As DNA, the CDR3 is TGTGCCAGCAGTTTAACCACCGGGACAGGGATTAAAGGCTACACCTTC.

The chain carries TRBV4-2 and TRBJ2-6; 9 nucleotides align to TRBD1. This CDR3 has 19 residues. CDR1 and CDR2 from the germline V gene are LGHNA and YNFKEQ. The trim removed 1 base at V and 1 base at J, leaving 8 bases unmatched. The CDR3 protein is CASSQGPTGGASGANVLTF. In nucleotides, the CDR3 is TGTGCCAGCAGCCAAGGCCCAACAGGGGGCGCTTCTGGGGCCAACGTCCTGACTTTC.

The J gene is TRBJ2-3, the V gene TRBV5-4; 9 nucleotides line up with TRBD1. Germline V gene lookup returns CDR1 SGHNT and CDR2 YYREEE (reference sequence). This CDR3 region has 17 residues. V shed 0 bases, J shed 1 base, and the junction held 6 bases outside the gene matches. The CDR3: CASSLEQGAGGTDTQYF. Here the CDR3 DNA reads TGTGCCAGCAGCTTGGAACAGGGGGCTGGAGGCACAGATACGCAGTATTTT.

In DNA form, the CDR3 reads TGCAGCGTTGAAGATCCCGCTAGCCCAACCTACAATGAGCAGTTCTTC. Residues: CSVEDPASPTYNEQFF. This chain links TRBV29-1 with TRBJ2-1; perhaps TRBD2 as D (5 bases). V was trimmed by 0 bases and J by 2 bases, leaving 14 bases between them. This CDR3 contains 16 residues. Germline V gene sequence: CDR1 SQVTM, CDR2 ANQGSEA.

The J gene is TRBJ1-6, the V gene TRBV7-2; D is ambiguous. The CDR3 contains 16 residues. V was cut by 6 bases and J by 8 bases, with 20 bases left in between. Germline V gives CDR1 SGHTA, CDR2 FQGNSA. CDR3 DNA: TGTGCCAGCAGTTCCGCCGGGGTAAGGGTTGATTCACCCCTCCACTTT. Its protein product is CASSSAGVRVDSPLHF.

CDR3 amino acids: CASSSPGQGMYEQFF. The CDR3 DNA reads as TGTGCCAGCAGCTCCCCTGGACAGGGAATGTATGAGCAGTTCTTC. The chain carries TRBV11-2 and TRBJ2-1, with TRBD1 matching 8 bases. Germline CDR1 is SGHAT and CDR2 is FQNNGV. V shed 4 bases and J 8 bases; nucleotides not matched to a gene: 10. The CDR3 sequence is 15 residues long.

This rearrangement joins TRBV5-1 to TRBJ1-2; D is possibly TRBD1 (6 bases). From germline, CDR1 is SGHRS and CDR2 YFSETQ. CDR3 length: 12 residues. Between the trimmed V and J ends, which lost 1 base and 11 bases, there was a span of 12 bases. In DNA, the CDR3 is TGCGCCAGCAGCTTGAGCCAGGGGATGTACACCTTC. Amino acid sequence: CASSLSQGMYTF. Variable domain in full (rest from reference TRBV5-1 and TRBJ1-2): KAGVTQTPRYLIKTRGQQVTLSCSPISGHRSVSWYQQTPGQGLQFLFEYFSETQRNKGNFPGRFSGRQFSNSRSEMNVSTLELGDSALYLCASSLSQGMYTFGSGTRLTVV.

The chain's CDR3 is CASVTDSGNTIYF. CDR3 nucleotide sequence: TGTGCCAGCGTGACAGATTCTGGAAACACCATATATTTT. The V gene is TRBV28, the J gene TRBJ1-3, with a possible D match to TRBD1 (5 bases). Germline V gene sequence: CDR1 MDHEN, CDR2 SYDVKM. Trimming took 8 bases from V and 1 from J, leaving 9 bases between them. The CDR3 covers 13 residues.

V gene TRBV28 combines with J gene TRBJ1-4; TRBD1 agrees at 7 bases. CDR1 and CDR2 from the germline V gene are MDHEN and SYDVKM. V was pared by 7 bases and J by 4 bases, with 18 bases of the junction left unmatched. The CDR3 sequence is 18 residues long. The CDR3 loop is CASTRTGAYPMVNEKLFF. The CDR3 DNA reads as TGTGCCAGCACCCGTACAGGGGCCTACCCTATGGTTAATGAAAAACTGTTTTTT.